The 27 T cell receptor beta chains reported below all come from one sample, sequenced in a study of CD8+CD57+ T cells in acquired aplastic anemia. Using genomic DNA as the template, TCR beta VDJ and CDR3 profiling was carried out. Each CDR3 protein is one row after TCRdb ran MiXCR on the reads. The repertoire has approximately 200,000 distinct CDR3 sequences, roughly 50% of them found once; the top ten carry 20%. Patients selected for sequencing had displayed CD8+CD57+ cell expansion by flow cytometry. Sequenced input: sorted CD4+, CD8+, or CD8+CD57+ T cells (not recorded which) from PBMCs. These receptors all come from a human donor with aplastic anemia.

The rearrangement uses TRBV12-5 and TRBJ1-5, with 7 bases aligning to TRBD1. CDR3 length: 15 residues. CDR1 and CDR2 (germline): LGHNT, FRNRAP. Written as DNA, the CDR3 is TGTGCCAACAGTTTAAGGGGGACAGCGGATCAGCCCCAGCATTTT. It is translated as CANSLRGTADQPQHF.

This clonotype was observed a handful of times. The V and J genes are TRBV29-1 and TRBJ1-3, with D maybe TRBD1 (6 bases). This CDR3 has 14 amino acids. Germline CDR1 is SQVTM and CDR2 is ANQGSEA. The germline V and J ends were trimmed by 6 bases and 4 bases, with 16 bases remaining between them. CDR3 DNA sequence: TGCAGCGTAGCCGGGACACGGGAAGGAAACACCATATATTTT. Translated, it gives CSVAGTREGNTIYF.

The chain links TRBV20-1 to TRBJ1-5; 9 bases agree with TRBD1. The V gene's germline CDR1 is DFQATT and CDR2 SNEGSKA (reference sequence). V lost 1 base to trimming and J lost 6 bases; unmatched junction nucleotides: 10. The CDR3 sequence is 16 residues long. Written as DNA, the CDR3 is TGCAGTGCTAGAGCAGTGACAGGGGGAATGAGTCAGCCCCAGCATTTT. This encodes CSARAVTGGMSQPQHF.

This clonotype came up a few times. The CDR3 loop reads CASSPRTGEEQYF. In DNA form, the CDR3 reads TGTGCCAGTAGTCCCCGGACAGGGGAAGAGCAGTACTTC. The J gene is TRBJ2-7, the V gene TRBV19, with 9 nucleotides matching TRBD1. The CDR3 is 13 residues long. Germline CDR1 LNHDA, CDR2 SQIVND (reference sequence). V lost 5 bases to trimming and J lost 7 bases; unmatched junction nucleotides: 6.

This clonotype was recorded many times. The V call is TRBV29-1, the J call TRBJ1-1, with 8 bases identical to TRBD1. J gave up 4 bases and V 3 bases, and 7 bases lay outside the gene matches. This CDR3 has 14 amino acids. Germline assignment: CDR1 SQVTM and CDR2 ANQGSEA. This chain's CDR3 is CSVDYPGGITEAFF. CDR3 coding DNA: TGCAGCGTTGATTACCCAGGGGGCATCACTGAAGCTTTCTTT.

The rearrangement joins TRBV6-5 to TRBJ1-2; 9 nucleotides line up with TRBD1. Germline CDR1 MNHEY, CDR2 SVGAGI. The length of the CDR3 is 11 residues. The CDR3 loop is CVTYRGQGYTF. CDR3 nucleotide sequence: TGTGTCACTTACAGGGGGCAAGGCTACACCTTC.

The sample holds many counts of this clonotype. The V and J genes are TRBV10-2 and TRBJ2-1, with TRBD1 identical over 8 bases. This CDR3 contains 14 residues. Germline V lookup: CDR1 WSHSY, CDR2 SAAADI. Trimming cost V 6 bases and J 5 bases; bases outside gene matches: 6. CDR3 sequence (DNA): TGCGCCAGCAGATGGACAGGGTCTGACAATGAGCAGTTCTTC. Its protein is CASRWTGSDNEQFF.

This clonotype was detected only once. This chain connects TRBV5-6 to TRBJ1-2, with D unclear. This CDR3 has 15 amino acids. The V end was cut by 8 bases, the J end by 4 bases, with 21 bases between. Germline CDR1 and CDR2: SGHDT and YYEEEE. Here the CDR3 reads CASSIPVGFGYGYTF. For the CDR3, the DNA is TGTGCCAGTAGTATCCCGGTGGGTTTCGGCTATGGCTACACCTTC.

This clonotype appeared a single time. One end of the junction varies from germline; a read error may be responsible. V gene TRBV20-1 combines with J gene TRBJ2-3; D ambiguous. From germline, CDR1 is DFQATT and CDR2 SNEGSKA (reference sequence). The length of the CDR3 is 16 residues. CDR3 DNA sequence: TGCAGTGCTAGGATAGAGCACACGCTATTCACAGATACGCTGTATTTT. Protein: CSARIEHTLFTDTLYF.

The CDR3: CSVRGGLAGTYEQYF. As DNA, the CDR3 is TGCAGCGTCCGTGGCGGACTAGCGGGAACCTACGAGCAGTACTTC. This chain connects TRBV29-1 to TRBJ2-7; TRBD2 aligns across 12 bases. CDR3 size: 15 residues. With 6 bases clipped from V and 2 bases from J, the junction kept 8 bases outside the gene matches. Germline V gene sequence: CDR1 SQVTM, CDR2 ANQGSEA.

This clonotype was picked up a small number of times. The rearrangement joins TRBV3-1 to TRBJ2-5, with D perhaps assigned TRBD1 or TRBD2 (5 bases each). V shed 4 bases and J shed 2 bases, with 8 bases lying between them. CDR1 and CDR2 from the germline V gene are LGHDT and YNNKEL (reference sequence). CDR3 length: 13 amino acids. Written as DNA, the CDR3 is TGTGCCAGCAGCCCCGAGGGGCAAGAGACCCAGTACTTC. Its translation is CASSPEGQETQYF.

Worth noting for this clonotype: A much larger clone lies a single base off, so this may be a read error. This CDR3 is missing its conserved last phenylalanine or tryptophan, likely due to a read error. V gene TRBV20-1 combines with J gene TRBJ2-5; 7 bases are a match to TRBD2. The CDR3 has 13 residues. Germline CDR1 and CDR2: DFQATT and SNEGSKA (reference sequence). V shed 6 bases and J 4 bases; nucleotides not matched to a gene: 8. The chain's CDR3 is CSAPDWGGETQYL. CDR3 DNA sequence: TGCAGTGCCCCGGACTGGGGGGGAGAGACCCAGTACCTC.

This clonotype was seen many times. This chain links TRBV19 with TRBJ1-2; 8 bases agree with TRBD1. The CDR3 is 14 residues long. V lost 5 bases, J lost 4 bases, and 6 bases stayed unmatched. Germline V gene sequence: CDR1 LNHDA, CDR2 SQIVND (reference sequence). CDR3 protein: CASSVTGGGYGYTF. CDR3 nucleotide sequence: TGTGCCAGTAGTGTCACAGGGGGTGGCTATGGCTACACCTTC.

Notes on this clonotype: At one of its ends the junction is not consistent with the germline gene, which may arise from a read error. The chain joins TRBV10-1 to TRBJ1-6; D not certain. CDR3 size: 15 residues. The germline gives CDR1 WNHNN, CDR2 SYGVQD (reference sequence). This CDR3 reads CASSFNGFDGSPLHF. CDR3 DNA sequence: TGTGCCAGCAGTTTCAATGGGTTTGACGGTTCACCCCTCCACTTT.

This clonotype has just a few counts. This chain links TRBV2 with TRBJ1-2, with D unresolved. CDR1 is SNHLY, CDR2 FYNNEI, per germline. This CDR3 has 13 residues. V dropped 6 bases and J dropped 3 bases, with 11 bases sitting between them. CDR3 sequence: CASSWASDYGYTF. CDR3 sequence (DNA): TGTGCCAGCAGCTGGGCCAGCGACTATGGCTACACCTTC.

This clonotype was counted a few times. The chain uses TRBV18 and TRBJ1-1; D possibly corresponds to TRBD1 (5 bases). The germline V gene encodes CDR1 KGHSH and CDR2 LQKENI. Trimming shortened V by 5 bases and J by 0 bases, and 10 bases separated the two germline ends. The CDR3 runs to 14 residues. The CDR3 DNA reads TGTGCCAGCTCAATCGGGGACCTGAACACTGAAGCTTTCTTT. This codes for CASSIGDLNTEAFF.

The chain links TRBV5-8 to TRBJ1-6; D not resolved. V was shortened by 4 bases and J by 7 bases, with 12 bases between the two germline ends. Looked up from germline, CDR1 is SGHTS and CDR2 is YDEGEE. The CDR3 runs to 14 residues. CDR3 coding DNA: TGTGCCAGCAGCCTCCGCCTCGGGAATTCACCCCTCCACTTT. The encoded protein is CASSLRLGNSPLHF. Based on the CDR3 plus reference TRBV5-8 and TRBJ1-6, the full variable domain is EAGVTQSPTHLIKTRGQQATLRCSPISGHTSVYWYQQALGLGLQFLLWYDEGEERNRGNFPPRFSGRQFPNYSSELNVNALELEDSALYLCASSLRLGNSPLHFGNGTRLTVT.

This clonotype occurred once. One end of the junction does not line up with germline, which may come from a read error. The chain carries TRBV10-1 and TRBJ2-7, with D possibly matching TRBD2 (5 bases). Germline V gene sequence: CDR1 WNHNN, CDR2 SYGVQD (reference sequence). There are 14 residues in the CDR3. DNA of the CDR3: TGTGCCAGCAGCCCCTTAGCGCGATCCTACGAGCAGTACTTC. Translating gives CASSPLARSYEQYF.

This clonotype was counted at least ten times. The chain is built from TRBV25-1 and TRBJ2-3; the match to TRBD2 covers 9 bases. Germline trimming cut 3 bases from V and 6 bases from J; bases unmatched to any gene: 4. Germline CDR1 and CDR2: MGHDK and SYGVNS. The CDR3 has 14 residues. The CDR3 region is CASSDLSGGDTQYF. The CDR3 DNA is TGTGCCAGCAGTGACCTTAGCGGGGGCGATACGCAGTATTTT.

The J gene is TRBJ1-5, the V gene TRBV20-1; TRBD1 agrees at 8 bases. Germline V lookup: CDR1 DFQATT, CDR2 SNEGSKA (reference sequence). This CDR3 contains 14 residues. V lost 7 bases to trimming and J lost 5 bases; unmatched junction nucleotides: 10. The CDR3 sequence is CSEPHRGGDQPQHF. The CDR3, as DNA: TGCAGTGAGCCACACAGGGGGGGGGATCAGCCCCAGCATTTT.

This clonotype has at least ten counts. The genes are TRBV6-6 and TRBJ2-5; D ambiguous. The CDR3 is 11 residues long. V lost 4 bases and J 4 bases, leaving 4 bases between the germline ends. Per germline, CDR1 MNHNY and CDR2 SVGAGI (reference sequence). CDR3 bases: TGTGCCAGCAGTTTACTAGAGACCCAGTACTTC. This translates into CASSLLETQYF.

At least ten counts were recorded for this clonotype. The J gene is TRBJ2-3, the V gene TRBV20-1; no definite D call. The V end was cut by 0 bases, the J end by 1 base, with 20 bases between. Per the germline V gene, CDR1 is DFQATT and CDR2 is SNEGSKA (reference sequence). The CDR3 has 18 residues. CDR3 DNA: TGCAGTGCTAGAGATTTGCGACAAACGGCGCTGGGCACAGATACGCAGTATTTT. It yields the protein CSARDLRQTALGTDTQYF.

This clonotype showed up just a few times. V usage is TRBV19 and J usage is TRBJ1-6, with a weak D call TRBD1 (5 bases). The length of the CDR3 is 13 residues. Trimming took 8 bases from V and 7 from J, leaving 12 bases between them. Germline CDR1 LNHDA, CDR2 SQIVND (reference sequence). CDR3 in amino acids: CASGQGGNSPLHF. CDR3 DNA: TGTGCCAGTGGCCAGGGTGGGAATTCACCCCTCCACTTT.

This clonotype was detected a few times. A read error may explain this, as a much larger clone is one base away. The chain has TRBV20-1 and TRBJ2-1, with 8 bases lining up with TRBD2. With V trimmed by 6 bases and J by 2 bases, 9 bases remained unmatched. The CDR3 is 15 amino acids. The V gene's germline CDR1 is DFQATT and CDR2 SNEGSKA (reference sequence). CDR3 region: CSAERSGLAYNEQFF. The DNA for the CDR3 is TGCAGTGCCGAAAGGTCGGGACTAGCCTACAATGAGCAGTTCTTC.

This chain joins TRBV5-5 and TRBJ1-6; D not resolved. V lost 0 bases and J 10 bases, leaving 11 bases between the germline ends. The germline gives CDR1 SGHKS, CDR2 YYEKEE (reference sequence). The CDR3 consists of 14 residues. The CDR3 sequence is CASSLETFGSPLHF. In nucleotides, the CDR3 is TGTGCCAGCAGCTTGGAGACATTCGGCTCACCCCTCCACTTT.

Many counts were recorded for this clonotype. CDR3 residues: CASLEGGANEKLFF. DNA for the CDR3: TGTGCCAGCTTAGAGGGAGGTGCTAATGAAAAACTGTTTTTT. The genes are TRBV11-2 and TRBJ1-4; D unclear. In germline, CDR1 is SGHAT, CDR2 FQNNGV. This CDR3 region has 14 residues. Trimming shortened V by 8 bases and J by 3 bases, and 13 bases separated the two germline ends.

In this sample, this clonotype turned up many times. The rearrangement joins TRBV6-5 to TRBJ1-5, with TRBD1 as a possible D gene (6 bases). Germline CDR1 is MNHEY and CDR2 is SVGAGI. Trimming stripped 6 bases from V and 0 bases from J, with 12 bases between. The length of the CDR3 is 15 residues. CDR3 protein: CASRTGGASNQPQHF. The CDR3, as DNA: TGTGCCAGCAGGACAGGAGGGGCTAGCAATCAGCCCCAGCATTTT.